Listed below are T cell receptor beta chains from one sample, sequenced in a study of human T cells and chemical hapten exposure. TCRdb re-called the RACE reads with MiXCR, one entry per CDR3 protein. Seen here are approximately 350,000 distinct CDR3 sequences, about 6.9% observed once, and the top ten hold around 6%. Specimen: whole blood, collected in connection with sensitization to the hapten diphenylcyclopropenone (DPC). The receptors shown here come from a woman aged 18-29 years with alopecia areata. Some clones in this sample may be carry-over from other donors' samples. Both conserved end residues are part of each CDR3. The D gene is left open where the match is weak. Part of the rows lack a size; the others show once, few, many or a class for expanded clones.

j_gene	d_gene	abundance	v_gene	CDR3aa	CDR3nt
TRBJ1-1	TRBD1	many	TRBV12-3/TRBV12-4	CASSLGQVKEAFF	TGTGCCAGCAGTTTGGGACAGGTGAAAGAAGCTTTCTTT
TRBJ1-1	-	many	TRBV20-1	CSAMGGERQNTEAFF	TGCAGTGCTATGGGGGGTGAGCGACAGAACACTGAAGCTTTCTTT
TRBJ2-5	TRBD2	few	TRBV7-9	CASSLLAGKETQYF	TGTGCCAGCAGCTTACTAGCGGGGAAGGAGACCCAGTACTTC
TRBJ2-7	-	-	TRBV29-1	CSVANGYEQYF	TGCAGCGTAGCGAACGGGTACGAGCAGTACTTC
TRBJ1-1	-	-	TRBV5-1	CASSLQDPSEAFF	TGCGCCAGCAGCCTACAGGACCCTAGTGAAGCTTTCTTT
TRBJ2-1	TRBD2	many	TRBV27	CASSLGSGGTQNEQFF	TGTGCCAGCAGTTTAGGGAGCGGGGGTACCCAGAATGAGCAGTTCTTC
TRBJ1-1	-	few	TRBV7-8	CASSLSGNRNTEAFF	TGTGCCAGCAGCTTATCAGGGAACCGTAACACTGAAGCTTTCTTT
TRBJ2-6	-	-	TRBV7-8	CASSLATVTGANVLTF	TGTGCCAGCAGCTTAGCGACGGTCACTGGGGCCAACGTCCTGACTTTC
TRBJ1-1	-	-	TRBV2	CARSTEEAFF	TGTGCCAGAAGTACGGAAGAAGCTTTCTTT
TRBJ1-2	-	many	TRBV5-6	CASSLVPWSGEHYGYTF	TGTGCCAGCAGCTTGGTCCCATGGTCGGGGGAACACTATGGCTACACCTTC
TRBJ1-4	-	-	TRBV7-9	CASSLALSVSREKLFF	TGTGCCAGCAGCTTAGCGCTCTCGGTGTCTCGTGAAAAACTGTTTTTT
TRBJ2-3	TRBD1	-	TRBV5-1	CASSLGEQGHPSTDTQYF	TGCGCCAGCAGCTTGGGGGAACAGGGGCACCCTAGCACAGATACGCAGTATTTT
TRBJ1-2	-	many	TRBV6-5	CASTGYANYGYTF	TGTGCCAGCACCGGGTATGCTAACTATGGCTACACCTTC
TRBJ2-5	TRBD2	-	TRBV20-1	CSATDPGTSGQETQYF	TGCAGTGCTACGGATCCGGGGACTAGCGGCCAAGAGACCCAGTACTTC
TRBJ1-5	TRBD1	many	TRBV4-3	CASSHRQGSNQPQHF	TGCGCCAGCAGCCATCGACAGGGAAGCAATCAGCCCCAGCATTTT